These T cell receptor beta chains were read from a single sample in a study of metastatic and nonmetastatic thyroid tumors. MiXCR reprocessed the PCR reads for TCRdb. The table has some 26,000 clones, around 3.5% seen once. The source material was blood. The receptors were gathered from a male donor with papillary thyroid cancer or a benign thyroid nodule (not recorded which). Some clones in this sample may be carry-over from other donors' samples. CDR3s include the opening cysteine and the closing phenylalanine or tryptophan. The order of the fields is CDR3 DNA, CDR3 protein, D gene, CDR3 length, V gene, clone size, J gene. The D gene is left open where the match is weak. Clone sizes are given selectively: once, few, many, or a class where the clone is expanded.

cdr3_nt: TGCAGTGCTCAACTAGCGGGAGGATACAATGAGCAGTTCTTC
cdr3_aa: CSAQLAGGYNEQFF
d_call: TRBD2
cdr3_length: 14
v_call: TRBV20-1
clone_size: -
j_call: TRBJ2-1

cdr3_nt: TGTGCCAGCAGTCCTTCCTGGACAGGGGTCTCTGGGGCCAACGTCCTGACTTTC
cdr3_aa: CASSPSWTGVSGANVLTF
d_call: TRBD1
cdr3_length: 18
v_call: TRBV28
clone_size: many
j_call: TRBJ2-6

cdr3_nt: TGCAGTGCTAGCCTAGCGGGAGCGACTAGCACAGATACGCAGTATTTT
cdr3_aa: CSASLAGATSTDTQYF
d_call: TRBD2
cdr3_length: 16
v_call: TRBV20-1
clone_size: medium-sized
j_call: TRBJ2-3

cdr3_nt: TGTGCCAGCAGCCCGAACAGGACCTACGAGCAGTACTTC
cdr3_aa: CASSPNRTYEQYF
d_call: -
cdr3_length: 13
v_call: TRBV11-1
clone_size: -
j_call: TRBJ2-7

cdr3_nt: TGTGCCAGCAGCTTAGGGGGCACAGGTCCCTACGAGCAGTACTTC
cdr3_aa: CASSLGGTGPYEQYF
d_call: -
cdr3_length: 15
v_call: TRBV7-2
clone_size: medium-sized
j_call: TRBJ2-7

cdr3_nt: TGCGCCAGCAGCTTGACAGTCTCTAGCACAGATACGCAGTATTTT
cdr3_aa: CASSLTVSSTDTQYF
d_call: -
cdr3_length: 15
v_call: TRBV5-1
clone_size: many
j_call: TRBJ2-3

cdr3_nt: TGCAGTGCTAGAGGTAGGACTAGCGGTTTCTCCTACGAGCAGTACTTC
cdr3_aa: CSARGRTSGFSYEQYF
d_call: TRBD2
cdr3_length: 16
v_call: TRBV20-1
clone_size: few
j_call: TRBJ2-7

cdr3_nt: TGCAGTGCTTCCGGAACCGGGGTGAGGGGCTCCACCTTC
cdr3_aa: CSASGTGVRGSTF
d_call: -
cdr3_length: 13
v_call: TRBV20-1
clone_size: -
j_call: TRBJ1-2

cdr3_nt: TGTGCCAGCAGTTCGATGACAGGCGCCTACAATGAGCAGTTCTTC
cdr3_aa: CASSSMTGAYNEQFF
d_call: -
cdr3_length: 15
v_call: TRBV12-3/TRBV12-4
clone_size: -
j_call: TRBJ2-1

cdr3_nt: TGTGCCAGCAGGCCCTTGCGGGAGAATACCGCGGAGCTGTTTTTC
cdr3_aa: CASRPLRENTAELFF
d_call: TRBD2
cdr3_length: 15
v_call: TRBV7-6
clone_size: few
j_call: TRBJ2-2

cdr3_nt: TGTGCCAGCAGTCCTACAGGGGTCTCAAACGAGCAGTACTTC
cdr3_aa: CASSPTGVSNEQYF
d_call: TRBD1
cdr3_length: 14
v_call: TRBV6-4
clone_size: -
j_call: TRBJ2-7

cdr3_nt: TGTGCCACCAGCAGAGCTCATATTTCGTTAAACAATGAGCAGTTCTTC
cdr3_aa: CATSRAHISLNNEQFF
d_call: -
cdr3_length: 16
v_call: TRBV15
clone_size: few
j_call: TRBJ2-1

cdr3_nt: TGTGCCAGCAGCCAACCCCCGAGGAGGACCGGGGAGCTGTTTTTT
cdr3_aa: CASSQPPRRTGELFF
d_call: -
cdr3_length: 15
v_call: TRBV3-1
clone_size: many
j_call: TRBJ2-2

cdr3_nt: TGTGCCAGCAGCGTAGGGATGGGGACTAATTACAATGAGCAGTTCTTC
cdr3_aa: CASSVGMGTNYNEQFF
d_call: TRBD2
cdr3_length: 16
v_call: TRBV9
clone_size: many
j_call: TRBJ2-1

cdr3_nt: TGTGCCAGCAGTAAACCGGGACAGGACTCCTACGAGCAGTACTTC
cdr3_aa: CASSKPGQDSYEQYF
d_call: TRBD1
cdr3_length: 15
v_call: TRBV28
clone_size: -
j_call: TRBJ2-7

cdr3_nt: TGTGCCAGCAATTACAGGGGGCGCGGCGGGGAGCTGTTTTTT
cdr3_aa: CASNYRGRGGELFF
d_call: TRBD1
cdr3_length: 14
v_call: TRBV2
clone_size: -
j_call: TRBJ2-2

cdr3_nt: TGTGCCAGCAGCCAAGGAGGGGGGGGGCACATTCAGTACTTC
cdr3_aa: CASSQGGGGHIQYF
d_call: -
cdr3_length: 14
v_call: TRBV3-1
clone_size: few
j_call: TRBJ2-4

cdr3_nt: TGTGCCAGCAGTTCCCAGGGGACCGGGGAGCTGTTTTTT
cdr3_aa: CASSSQGTGELFF
d_call: -
cdr3_length: 13
v_call: TRBV28
clone_size: -
j_call: TRBJ2-2

cdr3_nt: TGTGCCAGTAGTACCCGTACTAGCGGGAATCCCTACGAGCAGTACTTC
cdr3_aa: CASSTRTSGNPYEQYF
d_call: TRBD2
cdr3_length: 16
v_call: TRBV19
clone_size: many
j_call: TRBJ2-7

cdr3_nt: TGCGCCAGCAGTGATGACGGGGCGAGCTCCTACGAGCAGTACTTC
cdr3_aa: CASSDDGASSYEQYF
d_call: -
cdr3_length: 15
v_call: TRBV10-2
clone_size: many
j_call: TRBJ2-7

cdr3_nt: TGTGCCAGCAGCTCAAGCGGGAGCCCCTACAATGAGCAGTTCTTC
cdr3_aa: CASSSSGSPYNEQFF
d_call: TRBD2
cdr3_length: 15
v_call: TRBV7-3
clone_size: -
j_call: TRBJ2-1

cdr3_nt: TGCGCCAGCGCCCTAGCGATCAAAAGAGGGTACAATGAGCAGTTCTTC
cdr3_aa: CASALAIKRGYNEQFF
d_call: -
cdr3_length: 16
v_call: TRBV5-1
clone_size: many
j_call: TRBJ2-1

cdr3_nt: TGTGCCAGCTTTAGCGGGAGACATGAGCAGTTCTTC
cdr3_aa: CASFSGRHEQFF
d_call: TRBD2
cdr3_length: 12
v_call: TRBV5-8
clone_size: -
j_call: TRBJ2-1

cdr3_nt: TGTGCCAGTAGCACAGGGTATGGGGAAGCTTTCTTT
cdr3_aa: CASSTGYGEAFF
d_call: -
cdr3_length: 12
v_call: TRBV19
clone_size: -
j_call: TRBJ1-1

cdr3_nt: TGTGCCAGCAGCTTAGATTGGGGGACGGTGAACACTGAAGCTTTCTTT
cdr3_aa: CASSLDWGTVNTEAFF
d_call: -
cdr3_length: 16
v_call: TRBV11-2
clone_size: many
j_call: TRBJ1-1

cdr3_nt: TGTGCCAGTAGCGCAGGGGTTGGTCACACTGAAGCTTTCTTT
cdr3_aa: CASSAGVGHTEAFF
d_call: -
cdr3_length: 14
v_call: TRBV19
clone_size: many
j_call: TRBJ1-1

cdr3_nt: TGCAGTGCTAGCGGGAGGAGGGGGTACTACAATGAGCAGTTCTTC
cdr3_aa: CSASGRRGYYNEQFF
d_call: -
cdr3_length: 15
v_call: TRBV20-1
clone_size: -
j_call: TRBJ2-1

cdr3_nt: TGTGCCATCGGGGAGTTGGAGACCACTGAAGCTTTCTTT
cdr3_aa: CAIGELETTEAFF
d_call: -
cdr3_length: 13
v_call: TRBV2
clone_size: -
j_call: TRBJ1-1

cdr3_nt: TGTGCCACCAGTGACCCAACTCCGGGACAGGGGTACAATGAGCAGTTCTTC
cdr3_aa: CATSDPTPGQGYNEQFF
d_call: TRBD1
cdr3_length: 17
v_call: TRBV24-1
clone_size: -
j_call: TRBJ2-1

cdr3_nt: TGTGCCAGCAGTACTACTAGCGGGCCAACTGCCTACGAGCAGTACTTC
cdr3_aa: CASSTTSGPTAYEQYF
d_call: TRBD2
cdr3_length: 16
v_call: TRBV28
clone_size: few
j_call: TRBJ2-7

cdr3_nt: TGTGCCAGCAGTTCAAGACTAGCGGGAGGCACAGATACGCAGTATTTT
cdr3_aa: CASSSRLAGGTDTQYF
d_call: TRBD2
cdr3_length: 16
v_call: TRBV27
clone_size: -
j_call: TRBJ2-3

cdr3_nt: TGTGCCAGCAGCTTAGGGAGGGCCACCTACAATGAGCAGTTCTTC
cdr3_aa: CASSLGRATYNEQFF
d_call: -
cdr3_length: 15
v_call: TRBV11-2
clone_size: many
j_call: TRBJ2-1

cdr3_nt: TGCAGTGCTGCTAGCGGGAGAAACGGGGAGCAGTACTTC
cdr3_aa: CSAASGRNGEQYF
d_call: TRBD2
cdr3_length: 13
v_call: TRBV20-1
clone_size: -
j_call: TRBJ2-7

cdr3_nt: TGTGCCAGTAGTATAAGGACAGGGCTTTACTATGGCTACACCTTC
cdr3_aa: CASSIRTGLYYGYTF
d_call: TRBD1
cdr3_length: 15
v_call: TRBV19
clone_size: few
j_call: TRBJ1-2

cdr3_nt: TGTGCCAGTAGTATTAACAGGTTACCCAACACCGGGGAGCTGTTTTTT
cdr3_aa: CASSINRLPNTGELFF
d_call: -
cdr3_length: 16
v_call: TRBV19
clone_size: -
j_call: TRBJ2-2

cdr3_nt: TGTGCCAGCAGCTTTGGCGGGAGGGCCACCGGGGAGCTGTTTTTT
cdr3_aa: CASSFGGRATGELFF
d_call: TRBD2
cdr3_length: 15
v_call: TRBV5-6
clone_size: few
j_call: TRBJ2-2

cdr3_nt: TGTGCCAGCAGTTTATCAACGGACCCCACACTATATGGCTACACCTTC
cdr3_aa: CASSLSTDPTLYGYTF
d_call: -
cdr3_length: 16
v_call: TRBV27
clone_size: -
j_call: TRBJ1-2

cdr3_nt: TGTGCCATCAGTGACATTCTAGCGGGAGTGAACACCGGGGAGCTGTTTTTT
cdr3_aa: CAISDILAGVNTGELFF
d_call: TRBD2
cdr3_length: 17
v_call: TRBV10-3
clone_size: few
j_call: TRBJ2-2

cdr3_nt: TGTGCCATCAGTGAGTCACAGGGCGGGACCCCTGAAGCTTTCTTT
cdr3_aa: CAISESQGGTPEAFF
d_call: -
cdr3_length: 15
v_call: TRBV10-3
clone_size: many
j_call: TRBJ1-1

cdr3_nt: TGTGCCAGCAGCACAACCGAATCGGGACAGCGACTCAATCAGCCCCAGCATTTT
cdr3_aa: CASSTTESGQRLNQPQHF
d_call: TRBD1
cdr3_length: 18
v_call: TRBV11-2
clone_size: -
j_call: TRBJ1-5

cdr3_nt: TGTGCCAGCAGCCCACTAGTTGAGGGGCCAGATACGCAGTATTTT
cdr3_aa: CASSPLVEGPDTQYF
d_call: -
cdr3_length: 15
v_call: TRBV6-1
clone_size: many
j_call: TRBJ2-3